Each of the 10 T cell receptor beta chains below was sequenced from the same sample in a study of T cells in localized non-small cell lung cancer. The repertoire was sequenced with immunoSEQ multiplex PCR; TCRdb's copy has only in-frame clones and lacks some. The data show just over 20,000 clones, with about 88% seen just once and 2% to 3% held by the top ten. The material sequenced was peripheral blood, taken before any cancer treatment. These receptors were collected from a man aged 40 to 70 with stage I lung adenocarcinoma.

The V call is TRBV6-5, the J call TRBJ1-5; TRBD1 is a possible D gene (5 bases). CDR1 MNHEY and CDR2 SVGAGI come from the germline V gene. The CDR3 length is 14 residues. Trimming pared 5 bases from V and 2 bases from J, leaving 10 bases between. CDR3 sequence reads: CASSPGGGNQPQHF. As DNA, the CDR3 is TGTGCCAGCAGTCCCGGGGGAGGCAATCAGCCCCAGCATTTT.

V is TRBV7-2 and J is TRBJ2-5; D might be TRBD2 (6 bases). CDR3 length: 14 residues. The germline V gene has CDR1 SGHTA and CDR2 FQGNSA. With 4 bases removed from V and 5 bases from J, the gap between germline ends came to 14 bases. The chain's CDR3 is CASSYQDGGETQYF. The CDR3 nucleotides are TGTGCCAGCAGCTACCAGGACGGGGGTGAGACCCAGTACTTC. Complete variable domain (other parts from reference TRBV7-2 and TRBJ2-5): GAGVSQSPSNKVTEKGKDVELRCDPISGHTALYWYRQSLGQGLEFLIYFQGNSAPDKSGLPSDRFSAERTGGSVSTLTIQRTQQEDSAVYLCASSYQDGGETQYFGPGTRLLVL.

The V call is TRBV7-2, the J call TRBJ2-5, with 11 bases identical to TRBD1. This CDR3 comprises 14 residues. Germline lookup yields CDR1 SGHTA and CDR2 FQGNSA. V trimming: 0 bases; J trimming: 7 bases; junction bases outside the gene matches: 1. CDR3 amino acids: CASSLAGTGGTQYF. The CDR3 DNA is TGTGCCAGCAGCTTAGCGGGGACAGGGGGGACCCAGTACTTC.

This clone occurred a few times. This chain links TRBV19 with TRBJ1-6; 9 bases agree with TRBD1. Germline V lookup: CDR1 LNHDA, CDR2 SQIVND (reference sequence). The CDR3 totals 17 residues. Trimming took 6 bases from V and 11 from J; bases not matched to a gene: 17. The CDR3 reads CASSNLGWTGEEPPLHF. CDR3 sequence (DNA): TGTGCCAGTAGCAACTTAGGTTGGACAGGGGAAGAACCACCCCTCCACTTT.

The J gene is TRBJ2-7, the V gene TRBV19; 7 positions agree with TRBD2. Germline CDR1 is LNHDA and CDR2 is SQIVND (reference sequence). With 5 bases clipped from V and 3 bases from J, the junction kept 19 bases outside the gene matches. The CDR3 is 18 amino acids. The CDR3 nucleotides are TGTGCCAGTAGTCTCTACTCTTTGGGTAGCGGGCCTTTCTACGAGCAGTACTTC. The encoded protein is CASSLYSLGSGPFYEQYF.

The gene calls are TRBV4-3 and TRBJ2-7, with a tentative D call TRBD1 (6 bases). V lost 1 base and J 4 bases, leaving 14 bases between the germline ends. The CDR3 runs 15 residues. The V gene's germline CDR1 is LGHNA and CDR2 YSLEER. CDR3 region: CASSQVWGPGYEQYF. CDR3 in DNA: TGCGCCAGCAGCCAAGTTTGGGGGCCGGGGTACGAGCAGTACTTC.

In its sample, this clone was seen once. This rearrangement joins TRBV28 to TRBJ2-5; 10 bases align to TRBD1. J gave up 5 bases and V 1 base, and 10 bases lay outside the gene matches. This CDR3 is 17 amino acids long. Germline loops: CDR1 MDHEN, CDR2 SYDVKM. CDR3 loop: CASSLLVGDRGRETQYF. The CDR3 DNA is TGTGCCAGCAGTTTATTGGTTGGAGACAGGGGGCGGGAGACCCAGTACTTC.

The J gene is TRBJ2-2, the V gene TRBV29-1; 11 bases align to TRBD2. The trim removed 4 bases at V and 4 bases at J, leaving 8 bases unmatched. There are 16 residues in the CDR3. Germline V gene sequence: CDR1 SQVTM, CDR2 ANQGSEA. In DNA form, the CDR3 reads TGCAGCGTTGGGGTAGCGGGAGGGTTGGGCACCGGGGAGCTGTTTTTT. Translating gives CSVGVAGGLGTGELFF.

The chain couples TRBV2 to TRBJ2-3; 15 bases agree with TRBD2. Germline values: CDR1 SNHLY, CDR2 FYNNEI. V lost 5 bases to trimming and J lost 2 bases; unmatched junction nucleotides: 2. The CDR3 has 16 amino acids. CDR3: CASSRTSGGDTDTQYF. The CDR3 DNA is TGTGCCAGCAGTAGGACTAGCGGGGGGGACACAGATACGCAGTATTTT.

V and J are TRBV7-8 and TRBJ1-1; the D is unclear. This CDR3 is built from 15 residues. Looked up from germline, CDR1 is SGHVS and CDR2 is FQNEAQ. V lost 5 bases to trimming and J lost 4 bases, with 17 bases between them. The CDR3 region is CASSTRWGAGTEAFF. The DNA of the CDR3 is TGTGCCAGCAGCACCCGGTGGGGAGCGGGCACTGAAGCTTTCTTT.